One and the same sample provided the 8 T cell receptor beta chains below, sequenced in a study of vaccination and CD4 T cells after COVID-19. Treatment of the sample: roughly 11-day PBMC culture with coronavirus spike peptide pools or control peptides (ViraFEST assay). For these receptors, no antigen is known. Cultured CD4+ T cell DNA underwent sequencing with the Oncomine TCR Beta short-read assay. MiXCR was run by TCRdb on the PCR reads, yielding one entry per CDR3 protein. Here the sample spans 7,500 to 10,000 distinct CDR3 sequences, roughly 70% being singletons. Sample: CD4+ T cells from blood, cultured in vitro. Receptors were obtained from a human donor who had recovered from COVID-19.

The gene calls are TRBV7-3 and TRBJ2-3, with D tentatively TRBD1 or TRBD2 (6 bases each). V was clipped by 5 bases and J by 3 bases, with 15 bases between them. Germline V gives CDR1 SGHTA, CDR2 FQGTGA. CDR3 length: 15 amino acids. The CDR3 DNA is TGTGCCAGCAGCCCCTCCCGGGGGCGAACAGATACGCAGTATTTT. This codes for CASSPSRGRTDTQYF.

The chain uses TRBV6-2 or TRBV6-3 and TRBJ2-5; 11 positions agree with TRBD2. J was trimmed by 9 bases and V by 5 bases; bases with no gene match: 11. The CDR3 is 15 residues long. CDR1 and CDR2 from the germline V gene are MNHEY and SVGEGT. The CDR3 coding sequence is TGTGCCAGCAGTGATAGCGGGAGGGCCGCGTGGTCCCAGTACTTC. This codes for CASSDSGRAAWSQYF.

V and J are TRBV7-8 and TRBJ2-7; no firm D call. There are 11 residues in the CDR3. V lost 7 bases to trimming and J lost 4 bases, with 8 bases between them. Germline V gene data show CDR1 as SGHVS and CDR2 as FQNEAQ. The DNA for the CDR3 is TGTGCCAGCACCCTTTCTTACGAGCAGTACTTC. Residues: CASTLSYEQYF.

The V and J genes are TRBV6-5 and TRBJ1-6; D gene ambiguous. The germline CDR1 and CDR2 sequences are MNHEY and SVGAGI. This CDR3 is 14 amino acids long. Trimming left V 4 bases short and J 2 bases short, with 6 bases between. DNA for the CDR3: TGTGCCAGCAGTTCGGGCCCCTATAATTCACCCCTCCACTTT. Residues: CASSSGPYNSPLHF.

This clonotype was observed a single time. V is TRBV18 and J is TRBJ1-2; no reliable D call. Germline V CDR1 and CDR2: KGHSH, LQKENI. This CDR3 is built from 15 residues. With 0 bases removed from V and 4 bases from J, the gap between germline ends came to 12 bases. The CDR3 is CASSPPYMESYGYTF. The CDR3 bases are TGTGCCAGCTCACCACCTTATATGGAGAGCTATGGCTACACCTTC.

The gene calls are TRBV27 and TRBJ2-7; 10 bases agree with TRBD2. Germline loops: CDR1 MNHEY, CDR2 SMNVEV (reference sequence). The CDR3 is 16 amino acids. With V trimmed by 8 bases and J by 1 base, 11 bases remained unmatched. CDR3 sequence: CASRSLGLAESYEQYF. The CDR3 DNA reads TGTGCCAGCCGCTCACTTGGACTAGCGGAATCCTACGAGCAGTACTTC.

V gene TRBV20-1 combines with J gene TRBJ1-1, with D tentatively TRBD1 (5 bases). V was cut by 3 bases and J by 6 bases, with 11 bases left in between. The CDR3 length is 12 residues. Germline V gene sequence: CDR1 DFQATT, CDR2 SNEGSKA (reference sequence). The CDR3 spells CSASGGKAEAFF. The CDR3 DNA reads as TGCAGTGCTAGTGGGGGAAAAGCTGAAGCTTTCTTT.

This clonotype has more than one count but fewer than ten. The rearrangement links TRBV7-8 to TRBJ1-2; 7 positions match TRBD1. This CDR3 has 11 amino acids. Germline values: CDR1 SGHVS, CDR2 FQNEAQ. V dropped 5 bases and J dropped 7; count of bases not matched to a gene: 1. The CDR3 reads CASSQGGGYTF. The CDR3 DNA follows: TGTGCCAGCAGCCAGGGGGGTGGCTACACCTTC. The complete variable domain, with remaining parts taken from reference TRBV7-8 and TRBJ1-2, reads GAGVSQSPRYKVAKRGQDVALRCDPISGHVSLFWYQQALGQGPEFLTYFQNEAQLDKSGLPSDRFFAERPEGSVSTLKIQRTQQEDSAVYLCASSQGGGYTFGSGTRLTVV.